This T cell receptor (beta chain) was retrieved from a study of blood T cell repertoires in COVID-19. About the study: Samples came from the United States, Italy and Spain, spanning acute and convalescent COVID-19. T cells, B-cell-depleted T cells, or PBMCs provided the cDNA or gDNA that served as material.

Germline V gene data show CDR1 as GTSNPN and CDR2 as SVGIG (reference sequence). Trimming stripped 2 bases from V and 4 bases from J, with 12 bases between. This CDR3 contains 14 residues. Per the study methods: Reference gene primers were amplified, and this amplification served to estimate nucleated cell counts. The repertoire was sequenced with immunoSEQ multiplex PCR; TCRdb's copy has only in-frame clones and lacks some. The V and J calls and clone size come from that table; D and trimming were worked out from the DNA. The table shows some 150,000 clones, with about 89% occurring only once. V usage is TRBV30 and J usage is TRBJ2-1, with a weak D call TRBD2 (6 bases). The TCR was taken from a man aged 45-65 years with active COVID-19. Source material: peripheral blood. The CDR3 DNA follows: TGTGCCTGGAGTCACGGGACTCCATACAATGAGCAGTTCTTC. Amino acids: CAWSHGTPYNEQFF.